The clone carrying this T cell receptor (beta chain) was counted only a few times. The antigen is undetermined. From the 5' RACE reads, TCRdb called clonotypes with MiXCR, one entry per CDR3 protein. Among approximately 1.8 million distinct CDR3 sequences, roughly 35% were seen once, and the ten largest hold approximately 0.29%. This specimen comes from a study of identical twins. Findings and caveats of the study: Invariant T cells like MAIT and iNKT could partly confound the zero-insertion analyses. Beta out-of-frame sequences showed weaker excess twin sharing. There were fewer insertions in abundant cord blood beta clonotypes, but memory repertoires showed no such pattern. Out-of-frame alpha sequences shared between twins exhibited an excess of low generation probability.

The sequenced sample consisted of cord blood. This receptor was obtained from a newborn girl in good health.

The CDR3 loop reads CASTMTSGAANEKLFF. CDR3 sequence (DNA): TGTGCCAGCACCATGACATCAGGGGCGGCTAATGAAAAACTGTTTTTT. This chain joins TRBV7-9 and TRBJ1-4, with D perhaps matching TRBD1 (6 bases). Looked up from germline, CDR1 is SEHNR and CDR2 is FQNEAQ (reference sequence). The CDR3 is made up of 16 amino acids. V was cut by 7 bases and J by 3 bases, with 18 bases left in between.